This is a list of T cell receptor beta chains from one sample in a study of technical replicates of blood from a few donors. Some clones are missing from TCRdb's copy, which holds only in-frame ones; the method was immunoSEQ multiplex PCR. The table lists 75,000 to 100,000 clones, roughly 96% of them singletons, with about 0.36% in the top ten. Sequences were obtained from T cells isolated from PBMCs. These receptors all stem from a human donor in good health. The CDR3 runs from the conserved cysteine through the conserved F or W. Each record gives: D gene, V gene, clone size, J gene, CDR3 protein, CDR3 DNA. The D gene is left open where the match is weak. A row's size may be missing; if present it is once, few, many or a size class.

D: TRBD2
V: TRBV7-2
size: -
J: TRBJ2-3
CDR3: CASSLVGSGTSGPTDTQYF
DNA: TGTGCCAGCAGCTTAGTGGGTTCGGGGACTAGCGGACCCACAGATACGCAGTATTTT

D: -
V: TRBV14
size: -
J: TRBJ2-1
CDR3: CASSLAGDEQFF
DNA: TGTGCCAGCAGCCTGGCGGGTGATGAGCAGTTCTTC

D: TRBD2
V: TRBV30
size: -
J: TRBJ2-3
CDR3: CAWSVLAVNLDTQYF
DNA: TGTGCCTGGAGTGTACTAGCGGTAAATCTTGATACGCAGTATTTT

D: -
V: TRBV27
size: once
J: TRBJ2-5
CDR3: CASTIGGGNQETQYF
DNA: TGTGCCAGCACTATAGGAGGTGGAAACCAAGAGACCCAGTACTTC

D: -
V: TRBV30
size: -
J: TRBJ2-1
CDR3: CAWSSSEQFF
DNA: TGTGCCTGGAGTTCCAGTGAGCAGTTCTTC

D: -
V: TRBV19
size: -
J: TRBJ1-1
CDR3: CASSIGIGGTEAFF
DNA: TGTGCCAGTAGTATAGGGATCGGGGGTACTGAAGCTTTCTTT

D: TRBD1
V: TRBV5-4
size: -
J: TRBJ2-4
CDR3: CATGTGGIEGYF
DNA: TGTGCCACTGGGACAGGGGGTATAGAGGGATACTTC

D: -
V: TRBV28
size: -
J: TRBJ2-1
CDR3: CATIIRADNTYNEQFF
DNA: TGTGCCACCATCATCAGGGCGGACAACACCTACAATGAGCAGTTCTTC

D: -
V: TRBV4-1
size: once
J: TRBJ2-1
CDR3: CASSLGLSISYNEQFF
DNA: TGCGCCAGCAGCCTGGGACTCTCTATTTCCTACAATGAGCAGTTCTTC

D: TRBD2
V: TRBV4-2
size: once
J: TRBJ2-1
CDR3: CASSFSASGSYNEQFF
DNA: TGTGCCAGCAGTTTTTCTGCTAGCGGGAGCTACAATGAGCAGTTCTTC

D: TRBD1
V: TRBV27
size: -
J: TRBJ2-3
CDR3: CASSLEPGTGRTDTQYF
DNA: TGTGCCAGCAGCTTAGAACCCGGGACAGGGCGTACAGATACGCAGTATTTT

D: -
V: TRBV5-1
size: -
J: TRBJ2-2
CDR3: CASSLASAYGGELFF
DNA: TGCGCCAGCAGCTTGGCATCCGCCTATGGCGGGGAGCTGTTTTTT

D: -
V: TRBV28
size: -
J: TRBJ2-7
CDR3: CASIDGYAEQYF
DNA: TGTGCCAGCATCGACGGGTACGCCGAGCAGTACTTC

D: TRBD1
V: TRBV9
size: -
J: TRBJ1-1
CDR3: CASSVGDRGTEAFF
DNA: TGTGCCAGCAGCGTCGGGGACAGGGGCACTGAAGCTTTCTTT

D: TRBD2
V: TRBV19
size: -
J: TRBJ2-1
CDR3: CASSIGRARNEQFF
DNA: TGTGCCAGTAGTATCGGGAGGGCCAGGAATGAGCAGTTCTTC

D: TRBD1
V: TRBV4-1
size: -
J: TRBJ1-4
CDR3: CASSQEGGQLGEKLFF
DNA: TGCGCCAGCAGCCAAGAGGGGGGACAGTTAGGCGAAAAACTGTTTTTT

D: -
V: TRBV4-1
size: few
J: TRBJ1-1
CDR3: CASSQDLARMNTEAFF
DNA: TGCGCCAGCAGCCAAGACTTAGCCAGAATGAACACTGAAGCTTTCTTT

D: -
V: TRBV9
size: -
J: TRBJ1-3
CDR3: CASSVSVGAGGNTIYF
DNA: TGTGCCAGCAGCGTGTCCGTGGGGGCAGGTGGAAACACCATATATTTT

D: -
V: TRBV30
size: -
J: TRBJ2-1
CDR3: CAWGDQGWSEQFF
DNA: TGTGCCTGGGGGGACCAGGGGTGGAGTGAGCAGTTCTTC

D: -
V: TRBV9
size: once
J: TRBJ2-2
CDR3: CASSVGGPGELFF
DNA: TGTGCCAGCAGCGTAGGAGGTCCCGGGGAGCTGTTTTTT

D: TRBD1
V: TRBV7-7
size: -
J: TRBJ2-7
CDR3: CASSLQGTYEQYF
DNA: TGTGCTAGCAGCTTACAGGGGACCTACGAGCAGTACTTC

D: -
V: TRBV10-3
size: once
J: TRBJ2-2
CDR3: CAIFPGTGELFF
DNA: TGTGCCATCTTTCCGGGGACCGGGGAGCTGTTTTTT

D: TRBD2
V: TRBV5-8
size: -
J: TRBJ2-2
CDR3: CASSYGTSYTGELFF
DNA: TGTGCCAGCAGCTATGGGACTAGTTACACCGGGGAGCTGTTTTTT

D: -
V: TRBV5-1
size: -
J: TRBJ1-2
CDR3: CASSLDPGIGYTF
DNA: TGCGCCAGCAGCTTGGATCCAGGGATCGGCTACACCTTC

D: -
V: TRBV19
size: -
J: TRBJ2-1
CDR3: CASSMPRAHNEQFF
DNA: TGTGCCAGTAGTATGCCGCGGGCTCACAATGAGCAGTTCTTC

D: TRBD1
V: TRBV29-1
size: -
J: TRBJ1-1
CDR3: CSVLTGNEAFF
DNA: TGCAGCGTCCTGACAGGGAATGAAGCTTTCTTT